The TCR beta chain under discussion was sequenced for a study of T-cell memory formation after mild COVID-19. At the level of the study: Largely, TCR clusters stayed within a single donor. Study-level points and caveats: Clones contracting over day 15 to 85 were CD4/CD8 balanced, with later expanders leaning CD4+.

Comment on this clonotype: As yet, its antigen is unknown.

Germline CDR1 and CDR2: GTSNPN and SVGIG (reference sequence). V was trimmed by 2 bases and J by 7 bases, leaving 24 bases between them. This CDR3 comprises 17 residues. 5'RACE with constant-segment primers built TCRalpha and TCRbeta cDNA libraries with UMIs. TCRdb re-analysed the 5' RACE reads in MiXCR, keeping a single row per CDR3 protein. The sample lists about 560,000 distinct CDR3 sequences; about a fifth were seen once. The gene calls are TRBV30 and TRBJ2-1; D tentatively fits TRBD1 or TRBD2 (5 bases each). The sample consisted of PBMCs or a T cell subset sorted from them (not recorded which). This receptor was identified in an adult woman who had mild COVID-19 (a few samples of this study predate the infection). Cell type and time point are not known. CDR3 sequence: CAWSLAGPGPWGNEQFF. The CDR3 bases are TGTGCCTGGAGTCTCGCGGGTCCGGGTCCCTGGGGGAATGAGCAGTTCTTC. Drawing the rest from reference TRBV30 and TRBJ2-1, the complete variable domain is SQTIHQWPATLVQPVGSPLSLECTVEGTSNPNLYWYRQAAGRGLQLLFYSVGIGQISSEVPQNLSASRPQDRQFILSSKKLLLSDSGFYLCAWSLAGPGPWGNEQFFGPGTRLTVL.